The next 8 T cell receptor beta chains were all read from a single sample in a study of Tregs in tolerant kidney transplant recipients. Assay used: immunoSEQ multiplex PCR; TCRdb lists only in-frame clones, some missing. The sample holds 200,000 to 300,000 clones; about 86% are singletons and the top ten take about 0.58%. Sequencing input: CD4+ T cells from blood. The receptor source for this set is a human donor in good health.

V gene TRBV30 combines with J gene TRBJ2-1, with 16 positions matching TRBD2. In germline, CDR1 is GTSNPN, CDR2 SVGIG (reference sequence). CDR3 length: 19 residues. Germline trimming cut 0 bases from V and 7 bases from J; bases unmatched to any gene: 12. DNA for the CDR3: TGTGCCTGGAGTGTCCGGATCGGGACTAGCGGGAGGGCCTCAAATGAGCAGTTCTTC. Protein sequence: CAWSVRIGTSGRASNEQFF.

This chain connects TRBV30 to TRBJ2-3, with D uncertain. The germline V and J ends were trimmed by 2 bases and 5 bases, with 20 bases remaining between them. The CDR3 runs to 16 residues. Germline V gives CDR1 GTSNPN, CDR2 SVGIG (reference sequence). The CDR3 DNA follows: TGTGCCTGGAGTCCGCCGGGTTTTTCGAAGGGAGATACGCAGTATTTT. It encodes CAWSPPGFSKGDTQYF.

The V gene is TRBV27, the J gene TRBJ2-5; 7 positions match TRBD2. Germline CDR1 reads MNHEY; CDR2 reads SMNVEV (reference sequence). CDR3 size: 15 residues. V shed 5 bases, J shed 6 bases, and the junction held 12 bases outside the gene matches. CDR3 in amino acids: CASSRGVRVAKTQYF. CDR3 DNA sequence: TGTGCCAGCAGTCGGGGGGTAAGGGTCGCGAAGACCCAGTACTTC.

This rearrangement joins TRBV4-2 to TRBJ2-7; unclear D gene. Germline assignment: CDR1 LGHNA and CDR2 YNFKEQ. Between the trimmed V and J ends, which lost 0 bases and 0 bases, there was a span of 12 bases. The CDR3 loop spans 16 amino acids. In DNA form, the CDR3 reads TGTGCCAGCAGCCAAGATTCGCCGACAAGCTCCTACGAGCAGTACTTC. This translates into CASSQDSPTSSYEQYF.

CDR3 DNA: TGTGCCAGCAGGACTGGGTGGGGGACCCAGTACTTC. Translated: CASRTGWGTQYF. The V and J genes are TRBV6-5 and TRBJ2-5; D gene uncertain. The V end was cut by 6 bases, the J end by 7 bases, with 12 bases between. Germline CDR1 is MNHEY and CDR2 is SVGAGI. The CDR3 has 12 residues.

The rearrangement uses TRBV6-6 and TRBJ2-3, with D perhaps matching TRBD2 (6 bases). The V end lost 4 bases, the J end lost 2 bases, and 13 bases lay between the germline ends. The CDR3 is 15 amino acids. Germline assignment: CDR1 MNHNY and CDR2 SVGAGI (reference sequence). The CDR3 DNA follows: TGTGCCAGCAGTTGGGTAGCGGACCCCACAGATACGCAGTATTTT. Translation gives CASSWVADPTDTQYF.

V is TRBV11-2 and J is TRBJ1-2; D gene unclear. The CDR3 length is 13 residues. V was clipped by 5 bases and J by 4 bases, with 11 bases between them. Germline values: CDR1 SGHAT, CDR2 FQNNGV. CDR3 nucleotides: TGTGCCAGCAGCCACCTCAGGACCTATGGCTACACCTTC. As protein: CASSHLRTYGYTF.

This clone was seen only once. The chain links TRBV27 to TRBJ2-5; the match to TRBD2 covers 11 bases. Looked up from germline, CDR1 is MNHEY and CDR2 is SMNVEV (reference sequence). The CDR3 extends over 17 amino acids. V lost 1 base and J lost 3; bases outside the gene matches: 7. The CDR3 coding sequence is TGTGCCAGCAGTTTATATACTAGCGGGAGTCTTAAAGAGACCCAGTACTTC. This codes for CASSLYTSGSLKETQYF.